One sample yielded the 18 T cell receptor beta chains listed below, sequenced in a study of T cell repertoires in cytomegalovirus infection. Which antigens these TCRs recognize remains unknown. TCRdb analysed the reads with MiXCR anew, one entry per CDR3 protein. Of roughly 500,000 distinct CDR3 sequences listed, about two fifths are singletons. The specimen was cultured PBMCs, collected from culture after CMV antigen stimulation. The origin of the receptors is a human donor in good health (CMV status not recorded). Some clones in this sample may be carry-over from other donors' samples.

This rearrangement joins TRBV7-9 to TRBJ1-4; D may be TRBD1 (5 bases). Per germline, CDR1 SEHNR and CDR2 FQNEAQ (reference sequence). The V end was cut by 4 bases, the J end by 0 bases, with 21 bases between. This CDR3 is 19 amino acids long. The CDR3 region is CASSWGRKGPSATNEKLFF. CDR3 DNA: TGTGCCAGCAGCTGGGGACGGAAAGGACCTTCTGCAACTAATGAAAAACTGTTTTTT.

The gene calls are TRBV2 and TRBJ2-3; TRBD2 is a possible D gene (6 bases). This CDR3 has 14 amino acids. CDR1 is SNHLY, CDR2 FYNNEI, per germline. Deletions cut 8 bases from V and 1 base from J, with 13 bases between. CDR3 loop: CASSVREGTDTQYF. The CDR3 nucleotides read TGTGCCAGCTCGGTCAGGGAGGGCACAGATACGCAGTATTTT.

CDR3 in amino acids: CASSLRPGDGGYTF. The CDR3 DNA is TGTGCCAGCAGTTTGAGACCAGGAGATGGGGGCTACACCTTC. The chain uses TRBV7-2 and TRBJ1-2, with D unresolved. Germline CDR1 is SGHTA and CDR2 is FQGNSA. The CDR3 totals 14 residues. Between the trimmed V and J ends, which lost 6 bases and 8 bases, there was a span of 19 bases. Together with reference TRBV7-2 and TRBJ1-2, the CDR3 gives the full variable domain: GAGVSQSPSNKVTEKGKDVELRCDPISGHTALYWYRQSLGQGLEFLIYFQGNSAPDKSGLPSDRFSAERTGGSVSTLTIQRTQQEDSAVYLCASSLRPGDGGYTFGSGTRLTVV.

The chain combines TRBV6-6 with TRBJ2-7; D not certain. The CDR3 spans 11 residues. Germline V gives CDR1 MNHNY, CDR2 SVGAGI (reference sequence). V dropped 4 bases and J dropped 7 bases, with 8 bases sitting between them. The DNA for the CDR3 is TGTGCCAGCAGTTGGAAGGGAGAGCAGTACTTC. Residues: CASSWKGEQYF.

This clonotype has more than one count but fewer than ten. The rearrangement uses TRBV7-9 and TRBJ2-7; D is unresolved. The CDR3 consists of 12 residues. The V and J ends lost 5 bases and 6 bases respectively, with 11 bases between them. Germline loops: CDR1 SEHNR, CDR2 FQNEAQ (reference sequence). This CDR3 is CASSLSPTEQYF. Written as DNA, the CDR3 is TGTGCCAGCAGCCTATCTCCTACCGAGCAGTACTTC.

The sample holds a few counts of this clonotype. V usage is TRBV7-2 and J usage is TRBJ2-7; D ambiguous. CDR3 length equals 13 residues. Germline V gives CDR1 SGHTA, CDR2 FQGNSA. V was cut by 5 bases and J by 6 bases, with 14 bases left in between. The DNA of the CDR3 is TGTGCCAGCAGCCCTAGGGCTGTATCCGAGCAGTACTTC. Translated, it gives CASSPRAVSEQYF.

V usage is TRBV5-5 and J usage is TRBJ1-4; TRBD1 might be the D (5 bases). The CDR3 is made up of 15 amino acids. V gave up 1 base and J gave up 4 bases, with 11 bases separating them. Germline V gene data show CDR1 as SGHKS and CDR2 as YYEKEE (reference sequence). CDR3 amino acids: CASSLWGFGNEKLFF. The CDR3 DNA follows: TGTGCCAGCAGCTTGTGGGGCTTCGGTAATGAAAAACTGTTTTTT.

The chain employs TRBV24-1 and TRBJ2-5; 12 bases fit TRBD1. The J segment lost 9 bases and the V segment lost 3 bases, leaving 10 bases of the junction unmatched. This CDR3 comprises 16 residues. Germline V gene data show CDR1 as KGHDR and CDR2 as SFDVKD. The CDR3 DNA reads TGTGCCACCAGTGATGGGACAGGGGGCCCAACGAGCCCCCAGTACTTC. Translated: CATSDGTGGPTSPQYF.

The CDR3 DNA follows: TGTGCCATCAGTATGAATCTAGCGGGCCCCTACGAGCAGTACTTC. Amino acid sequence: CAISMNLAGPYEQYF. The rearrangement uses TRBV10-3 and TRBJ2-7, with TRBD2 identical over 8 bases. Germline V gene sequence: CDR1 ENHRY, CDR2 SYGVKD. V lost 5 bases, J lost 2 bases, and 8 bases stayed unmatched. The CDR3 consists of 15 residues.

V and J are TRBV19 and TRBJ2-1; the D is unclear. V lost 8 bases and J lost 9, with 14 bases in between. Germline values: CDR1 LNHDA, CDR2 SQIVND (reference sequence). There are 12 residues in the CDR3. The CDR3 is CASLGYLGEQFF. The CDR3 DNA sequence: TGTGCCAGTTTGGGGTATCTGGGTGAGCAGTTCTTC.

This clonotype was counted only a few times. The chain combines TRBV7-2 with TRBJ2-7; 8 positions match TRBD2. V lost 3 bases to trimming and J lost 3 bases; unmatched junction nucleotides: 4. There are 14 residues in the CDR3. Germline V gene data show CDR1 as SGHTA and CDR2 as FQGNSA. The CDR3 region is CASSFQAGDYEQYF. Written as DNA, the CDR3 is TGTGCCAGCAGCTTTCAAGCGGGGGACTACGAGCAGTACTTC.

The J gene is TRBJ1-4, the V gene TRBV27; unclear D gene. The CDR3 runs 14 residues. Trimming left V 5 bases short and J 5 bases short, with 12 bases between. Germline CDR1 MNHEY, CDR2 SMNVEV (reference sequence). The CDR3 region is CASSALGANEKLFF. The DNA of the CDR3 is TGTGCCAGCAGTGCCCTGGGTGCGAATGAAAAACTGTTTTTT.

This clonotype has only a few counts. The chain carries TRBV7-8 and TRBJ2-5; no reliable D call. The V end lost 2 bases, the J end lost 2 bases, and 9 bases lay between the germline ends. The CDR3 is 14 amino acids. The germline V gene encodes CDR1 SGHVS and CDR2 FQNEAQ. CDR3 bases: TGTGCCAGCAGCTTACATATCGGGCAAGAGACCCAGTACTTC. It translates to CASSLHIGQETQYF.

The V gene is TRBV5-6, the J gene TRBJ2-1; no firm D call. Trimming removed 1 base from V and 5 bases from J, with 13 bases in between. The CDR3 has 15 residues. From germline, CDR1 is SGHDT and CDR2 YYEEEE. In DNA, the CDR3 is TGTGCCAGCAGCTTGCTTTCGGGCATTGACAATGAGCAGTTCTTC. Encoded protein: CASSLLSGIDNEQFF.

There are a few counts of this clonotype. The chain carries TRBV27 and TRBJ1-6; 7 positions agree with TRBD1. The V and J ends lost 3 bases and 10 bases, in that order; junction bases with no gene match: 3. The V gene's germline CDR1 is MNHEY and CDR2 SMNVEV (reference sequence). The CDR3 extends over 13 amino acids. The CDR3 loop is CASSFGTVSPLHF. The DNA for the CDR3 is TGTGCCAGCAGTTTCGGGACAGTGTCACCCCTCCACTTT.

V is TRBV7-2 and J is TRBJ1-3; D might be TRBD1 (5 bases). CDR1 SGHTA and CDR2 FQGNSA come from the germline V gene. Trimming left V 0 bases short and J 3 bases short, with 9 bases between. CDR3 size: 15 residues. The DNA of the CDR3 is TGTGCCAGCAGCTTAGCAGGGCAGGGTGGAAACACCATATATTTT. Translation: CASSLAGQGGNTIYF.

This clonotype was seen many times. The chain couples TRBV7-2 to TRBJ2-2, with a tentative D call TRBD2 (5 bases). This CDR3 comprises 18 residues. Germline lookup yields CDR1 SGHTA and CDR2 FQGNSA. Trimming took off 5 bases at V and 6 bases at J, with 25 bases between the two ends. DNA of the CDR3: TGTGCCAGCAGCCACCCGCGAGGGCCCCAGGTGACCGCCGGGGAGCTGTTTTTT. Protein: CASSHPRGPQVTAGELFF.

The chain employs TRBV20-1 and TRBJ1-5; a weak D match, TRBD1 (5 bases). The length of the CDR3 is 15 residues. V lost 2 bases and J 0 bases, leaving 11 bases between the germline ends. Germline CDR1 and CDR2: DFQATT and SNEGSKA (reference sequence). In DNA form, the CDR3 reads TGCAGTGCTAGACGGGGGATTTTTAGCAATCAGCCCCAGCATTTT. Translation: CSARRGIFSNQPQHF.